The entry that follows covers one T cell receptor beta chain sequence. What it recognizes is unknown. The V gene's germline CDR1 is SGHRS and CDR2 YFSETQ. The CDR3 length is 14 residues. A sample-barcoded 5' primer and a J-beta primer mix were used in a second PCR of about 6 to 12 cycles. TCRdb analysed the 5' RACE reads with MiXCR anew, one entry per CDR3 protein. The table lists approximately 1.5 million distinct CDR3 sequences, 30% to 35% of them singletons. This specimen comes from a study of blood T cells in healthy people across ages. Study-level points and caveats: When set beside aged donors, long-lived donors presented more naive CD4+ cells and higher diversity.

The material sequenced was blood. The gene calls are TRBV5-1 and TRBJ2-4, with TRBD1 as a possible D gene (6 bases). The DNA end is a closer match to TRBJ2-7, so the J assignment may be wrong. This TCR was sampled from a woman aged 25 to 45 in good health. This chain's CDR3 is CASRLSTGNYEQYF. The DNA of the CDR3 is TGCGCCAGCAGATTATCAACAGGGAACTACGAGCAGTACTTC.